What follows are 28 T cell receptor beta chains derived from one specimen sequenced in a study of memory B cells and T cells in multiple sclerosis. TCRdb keeps only in-frame clones here, not all; method: immunoSEQ multiplex PCR. Here the sample spans about 45,000 clones, almost 85% being singletons. Their specific antigens are unknown. Separate sequencing covered autoproliferating (CFSE-dim) and non-proliferating (CFSE-high) T cells from stimulus-free culture. Roughly 4.5x10^7 CFSE-labeled PBMCs were cultured around seven days unstimulated, then replicate wells were pooled. The sample was PBMCs from blood kept in culture. These receptors originate from a human donor with multiple sclerosis.

The chain has TRBV15 and TRBJ1-3; D is ambiguous. The CDR3 extends over 14 amino acids. Trimming removed 8 bases from V and 0 bases from J, with 11 bases in between. In germline, CDR1 is LNHNV, CDR2 YYDKDF (reference sequence). The CDR3 DNA follows: TGTGCCACCCGAGGACCGAACTCTGGAAACACCATATATTTT. Protein product: CATRGPNSGNTIYF.

This sequence joins TRBV20-1 and TRBJ1-4; D gene ambiguous. Germline V CDR1 and CDR2: DFQATT, SNEGSKA (reference sequence). The CDR3 runs to 11 residues. V lost 4 bases and J lost 7, with 7 bases in between. This chain's CDR3 is CSANSGEKLFF. In nucleotides, the CDR3 is TGCAGTGCTAATAGCGGTGAAAAACTGTTTTTT.

The chain employs TRBV30 and TRBJ2-3; D is ambiguous. The CDR3 has 14 residues. Between the trimmed V and J ends, which lost 1 base and 2 bases, there was a span of 10 bases. Germline V lookup: CDR1 GTSNPN, CDR2 SVGIG (reference sequence). Here the CDR3 DNA reads TGTGCCTGGAGTGCCGGCGCGCCCACAGATACGCAGTATTTT. As protein: CAWSAGAPTDTQYF.

This clone was observed once. The chain employs TRBV30 and TRBJ1-2; no definite D call. Trimming pared 0 bases from V and 4 bases from J, leaving 12 bases between. Germline V gene lookup returns CDR1 GTSNPN and CDR2 SVGIG (reference sequence). The length of the CDR3 is 14 residues. DNA for the CDR3: TGTGCCTGGAGTGTAGGCATAGGTGCCTATGGCTACACCTTC. This encodes CAWSVGIGAYGYTF.

The rearrangement joins TRBV5-6 to TRBJ2-5; possible D gene TRBD1, 6 bases. V was shortened by 3 bases and J by 2 bases, with 8 bases between the two germline ends. CDR3 length equals 13 residues. Germline CDR1 SGHDT, CDR2 YYEEEE. The CDR3 region has the DNA TGTGCCAGCAGCTCGACAGGACAAGAGACCCAGTACTTC. It encodes CASSSTGQETQYF.

The chain joins TRBV10-3 to TRBJ2-2; D ambiguous. This CDR3 spans 14 amino acids. V was trimmed by 3 bases and J by 5 bases, leaving 10 bases between them. CDR1 and CDR2 (germline): ENHRY, SYGVKD. CDR3 sequence reads: CAISDGDRTGELFF. For the CDR3, the DNA is TGTGCCATCAGTGATGGAGATAGGACCGGGGAGCTGTTTTTT.

This chain joins TRBV9 and TRBJ2-2; the D is unclear. The germline V gene has CDR1 SGDLS and CDR2 YYNGEE. The CDR3 consists of 13 residues. The V gene lost 0 bases and the J gene lost 4 bases, with 4 bases spanning the gap. This CDR3 reads CASSVASTGELFF. The CDR3 nucleotides are TGTGCCAGCAGCGTAGCGAGCACCGGGGAGCTGTTTTTT.

The V gene is TRBV7-2, the J gene TRBJ2-3; 8 nucleotides line up with TRBD2. V gave up 4 bases and J gave up 3 bases; unmatched junction bases: 12. From germline, CDR1 is SGHTA and CDR2 FQGNSA. The CDR3 contains 17 residues. The CDR3 DNA follows: TGTGCCAGCAGCTCACCCCGAGTCGCGGGGGGAACAGATACGCAGTATTTT. Translating it yields CASSSPRVAGGTDTQYF. Supplemented by reference TRBV7-2 and TRBJ2-3, the full variable domain reads GAGVSQSPSNKVTEKGKDVELRCDPISGHTALYWYRQSLGQGLEFLIYFQGNSAPDKSGLPSDRFSAERTGGSVSTLTIQRTQQEDSAVYLCASSSPRVAGGTDTQYFGPGTRLTVL.

The V gene is TRBV6-5, the J gene TRBJ2-7, with D unclear. The CDR3 runs to 14 residues. Trimming shortened V by 0 bases and J by 2 bases, and 8 bases separated the two germline ends. Germline-derived CDR1 and CDR2 are MNHEY and SVGAGI. The DNA for the CDR3 is TGTGCCAGCAGTTACTCAGCCAGAACCTACGAGCAGTACTTC. It yields the protein CASSYSARTYEQYF.

CDR3 amino acids: CASSVVTGGTYGYTF. DNA for the CDR3: TGTGCCAGCAGCGTAGTAACCGGGGGCACCTATGGCTACACCTTC. This chain joins TRBV9 and TRBJ1-2; weak D call: TRBD1 (6 bases). In germline, CDR1 is SGDLS, CDR2 YYNGEE. This CDR3 region has 15 residues. Trimming stripped 0 bases from V and 4 bases from J, with 13 bases between.

About this clone: The sample has other DNA sequences that encode this CDR3 too. This chain uses TRBV6-6 with TRBJ1-1, with no clear D. Germline CDR1 reads MNHNY; CDR2 reads SVGAGI (reference sequence). V lost 2 bases and J lost 4, with 11 bases in between. This CDR3 contains 14 residues. The CDR3 DNA reads TGTGCCAGCAGTTACGCAGTCAGGAGCACTGAAGCTTTCTTT. Its protein product is CASSYAVRSTEAFF.

The chain employs TRBV6-6 and TRBJ2-5, with 7 positions matching TRBD2. Trimming cost V 6 bases and J 5 bases; bases outside gene matches: 9. CDR3 size: 14 residues. Germline assignment: CDR1 MNHNY and CDR2 SVGAGI (reference sequence). In nucleotides, the CDR3 is TGTGCCAGCAGCCCCGAGGGGAGGGCTGAGACCCAGTACTTC. Encoded protein: CASSPEGRAETQYF.

J is TRBJ2-1 and V is TRBV10-2; 7 nucleotides match TRBD1. Germline V gene lookup returns CDR1 WSHSY and CDR2 SAAADI. The CDR3 totals 17 residues. V lost 6 bases, J lost 3 bases, and 14 bases stayed unmatched. Here the CDR3 reads CASSETGDATVYNEQFF. For the CDR3, the DNA is TGCGCCAGCAGCGAAACAGGGGACGCGACGGTCTACAATGAGCAGTTCTTC.

CDR3 in amino acids: CASSQRDRGNTEAFF. The CDR3 DNA reads TGTGCCAGCAGCCAACGGGACAGGGGGAACACTGAAGCTTTCTTT. This chain uses TRBV11-2 with TRBJ1-1, with 10 bases aligning to TRBD1. The J segment lost 1 base and the V segment lost 5 bases, leaving 4 bases of the junction unmatched. CDR1 is SGHAT and CDR2 is FQNNGV in the germline V gene. The CDR3 has 15 residues.

V and J are TRBV30 and TRBJ2-5, with 13 bases identical to TRBD2. The CDR3 covers 15 residues. The junction had 5 bases not matched to a gene; V was cut back by 4 bases and J by 3 bases. Germline loops: CDR1 GTSNPN, CDR2 SVGIG (reference sequence). The CDR3: CAWTTTSGGEETQYF. The CDR3 DNA sequence: TGTGCCTGGACCACCACTAGCGGGGGGGAAGAGACCCAGTACTTC.

Turning to this clone: Compared with germline, one end of the junction differs, possibly owing to a read error. The chain uses TRBV19 and TRBJ2-7; 7 bases map to TRBD2. Germline V gives CDR1 LNHDA, CDR2 SQIVND (reference sequence). This CDR3 has 19 amino acids. The CDR3 sequence: CASRIGVVRDRDGLDEQYF. CDR3 DNA sequence: TGTGCCAGTAGGATAGGGGTCGTCAGGGACCGGGACGGACTAGACGAGCAGTACTTC.

The J gene is TRBJ1-1, the V gene TRBV2, with 8 bases that match TRBD1. With 6 bases clipped from V and 4 bases from J, the junction kept 7 bases outside the gene matches. The CDR3 is 14 amino acids. Germline V gene data show CDR1 as SNHLY and CDR2 as FYNNEI. Here the CDR3 DNA reads TGTGCCAGCAGCCGGACAGGGAGAAGCACTGAAGCTTTCTTT. Translation gives CASSRTGRSTEAFF.

The genes are TRBV19 and TRBJ1-5, with 7 bases that match TRBD1. This CDR3 region has 14 residues. CDR1 and CDR2 from the germline V gene are LNHDA and SQIVND (reference sequence). V lost 4 bases and J lost 0; bases outside the gene matches: 0. The CDR3 DNA reads as TGTGCCAGTAGTAAGGGGGCTAGCAATCAGCCCCAGCATTTT. Translating it yields CASSKGASNQPQHF.

The chain combines TRBV7-2 with TRBJ2-3, with a tentative D call TRBD1 (6 bases). CDR3 length: 13 residues. V was trimmed by 4 bases and J by 6 bases, leaving 11 bases between them. CDR1 and CDR2 (germline): SGHTA, FQGNSA. Written as DNA, the CDR3 is TGTGCCAGCAGCTCGGGACATTTGGATACGCAGTATTTT. Residues: CASSSGHLDTQYF.

CDR3 amino acids: CASSLGGAGYSPLHF. The CDR3 bases are TGTGCCAGCAGCTTAGGGGGCGCGGGGTATTCACCCCTCCACTTT. The V call is TRBV11-3, the J call TRBJ1-6, with D possibly being TRBD1 (5 bases). CDR3 length: 15 amino acids. CDR1 is SGHNT and CDR2 is YENEEA in the germline V gene. The V end was cut by 1 base, the J end by 8 bases, with 12 bases between.

This chain joins TRBV27 and TRBJ2-3, with D possibly being TRBD2 (5 bases). Germline V gene lookup returns CDR1 MNHEY and CDR2 SMNVEV (reference sequence). The CDR3 is 14 amino acids. The V end was cut by 5 bases, the J end by 5 bases, with 14 bases between. CDR3: CASSPLEGGDTQYF. The CDR3 DNA reads as TGTGCCAGCAGTCCCCTTGAGGGCGGAGATACGCAGTATTTT.

This chain connects TRBV4-1 to TRBJ2-1; D unresolved. Trimming pared 2 bases from V and 4 bases from J, leaving 9 bases between. This CDR3 spans 14 amino acids. Germline CDR1 and CDR2: MGHRA and YSYEKL. CDR3 bases: TGCGCCAGCAGCCAAAAAGCGCGGTACAATGAGCAGTTCTTC. It codes for CASSQKARYNEQFF.

This clone was recorded only once. The chain is built from TRBV28 and TRBJ2-7; TRBD1 is a possible D gene (5 bases). The V end was cut by 8 bases, the J end by 2 bases, with 10 bases between. Germline loops: CDR1 MDHEN, CDR2 SYDVKM. This CDR3 comprises 12 residues. The CDR3 loop reads CASGLGPYEQYF. In DNA, the CDR3 is TGTGCCAGCGGGTTGGGGCCCTACGAGCAGTACTTC.

The chain joins TRBV15 to TRBJ1-2; TRBD1 agrees at 9 bases. The J segment lost 5 bases and the V segment lost 3 bases, leaving 10 bases of the junction unmatched. The CDR3 is 16 amino acids. Germline values: CDR1 LNHNV, CDR2 YYDKDF (reference sequence). CDR3 region: CATSRLTGTGTYGYTF. CDR3 sequence (DNA): TGTGCCACCAGCAGGCTTACCGGGACAGGGACATATGGCTACACCTTC.

The chain employs TRBV2 and TRBJ2-7; D unresolved. Germline-derived CDR1 and CDR2 are SNHLY and FYNNEI. The V and J ends lost 10 bases and 0 bases respectively, with 13 bases between them. The CDR3 covers 13 residues. The CDR3 DNA sequence: TGTGCCATCACAGTCCCTTCCTCCTACGAGCAGTACTTC. Amino acids: CAITVPSSYEQYF.

This chain links TRBV4-3 with TRBJ2-2; 8 nucleotides line up with TRBD2. CDR3 size: 16 residues. The germline CDR1 and CDR2 sequences are LGHNA and YSLEER. With V trimmed by 2 bases and J by 6 bases, 8 bases remained unmatched. CDR3 residues: CASSQQRGGGAGELFF. CDR3 nucleotides: TGCGCCAGCAGCCAACAACGGGGGGGCGGTGCCGGGGAGCTGTTTTTT.

This chain uses TRBV29-1 with TRBJ2-1, with TRBD2 identical over 9 bases. V was clipped by 0 bases and J by 0 bases; unmatched bases: 9. This CDR3 is built from 18 residues. CDR1 is SQVTM, CDR2 ANQGSEA, per germline. Here the CDR3 DNA reads TGCAGCGTTGAAGATCTTGATCTAGCGGGGAGCTCCTACAATGAGCAGTTCTTC. This sequence encodes CSVEDLDLAGSSYNEQFF.

The V and J genes are TRBV9 and TRBJ2-5; unclear D gene. V was pared by 3 bases and J by 5 bases, with 8 bases between. The CDR3 covers 12 residues. Germline lookup yields CDR1 SGDLS and CDR2 YYNGEE. This chain's CDR3 is CASSAQFETQYF. CDR3 DNA sequence: TGTGCCAGCAGCGCCCAGTTCGAGACCCAGTACTTC.